The 6 T cell receptor beta chains given below trace back to one sample, sequenced in a study of CD8+ T cells in alopecia areata. Treatment here: oral pan-JAK inhibitor, 5-10 mg twice daily. Sequencing relied on a cDNA template that was reverse transcribed from extracted RNA. Clones were sequenced by immunoSEQ multiplex PCR, and TCRdb holds only the in-frame ones, with some missing. The table records roughly 200,000 clones, roughly 40% of them present only once. Sequencing was performed on CD4+ T cells sorted from blood, taken around week 36, from a patient treated with tofacitinib. The receptors shown here come from a human donor with alopecia areata.

The chain is built from TRBV27 and TRBJ1-1, with a possible D match to TRBD1 (5 bases). Germline assignment: CDR1 MNHEY and CDR2 SMNVEV (reference sequence). The CDR3 consists of 13 residues. V lost 2 bases to trimming and J lost 5 bases, with 9 bases between them. CDR3 in DNA: TGTGCCAGCAGTTTAAGGGGACGGACTGAAGCTTTCTTT. Its translation is CASSLRGRTEAFF.

V is TRBV27 and J is TRBJ2-7; 8 bases fit TRBD2. Germline V CDR1 and CDR2: MNHEY, SMNVEV (reference sequence). Losses at the gene ends were 4 bases for V and 7 bases for J; bases not matched to a gene: 15. There are 16 residues in the CDR3. The CDR3: CASSYVLSGSQGEQYF. The CDR3 DNA reads as TGTGCCAGCAGTTATGTCTTGAGCGGGAGTCAAGGGGAGCAGTACTTC.

This chain uses TRBV29-1 with TRBJ1-2; 9 positions agree with TRBD1. Germline V gives CDR1 SQVTM, CDR2 ANQGSEA. V trimming: 6 bases; J trimming: 5 bases; junction bases outside the gene matches: 7. The CDR3 runs to 13 residues. In DNA, the CDR3 is TGCAGCGTGGCCCGGGACAGGGTGTATGGCTACACCTTC. This translates into CSVARDRVYGYTF.

The chain couples TRBV7-9 to TRBJ2-1; 9 bases fit TRBD1. There are 15 residues in the CDR3. Germline values: CDR1 SEHNR, CDR2 FQNEAQ (reference sequence). The junction had 10 bases not matched to a gene; V was cut back by 5 bases and J by 8 bases. The DNA of the CDR3 is TGTGCCAGCAGCAAGATGGGACAGGGTGGCGATGAGCAGTTCTTC. Amino acid sequence: CASSKMGQGGDEQFF.

The V call is TRBV7-9, the J call TRBJ2-7, with 8 bases lining up with TRBD1. J was trimmed by 2 bases and V by 5 bases; bases with no gene match: 5. Germline CDR1 SEHNR, CDR2 FQNEAQ (reference sequence). The CDR3 is 14 residues long. The CDR3 DNA reads as TGTGCCAGCAGCCCAGGACAGGGCACCTACGAGCAGTACTTC. Translation gives CASSPGQGTYEQYF.

V usage is TRBV6-5 and J usage is TRBJ2-3; the D gene is possibly TRBD1 (6 bases). The V gene lost 6 bases and the J gene lost 0 bases, with 10 bases spanning the gap. Germline V lookup: CDR1 MNHEY, CDR2 SVGAGI. The CDR3 is 14 residues long. The CDR3, as DNA: TGTGCCAGCAGCATCACAGGGAGCACAGATACGCAGTATTTT. Translating gives CASSITGSTDTQYF.